This T cell receptor (beta chain) appears in the sequencing data of a study of T cell changes during pregnancy in multiple sclerosis. This clone showed up just once. Germline V lookup: CDR1 MDHEN, CDR2 SYDVKM. The length of the CDR3 is 12 residues. Only in-frame clones appear in the TCRdb table, and some are missing; sequencing was by immunoSEQ multiplex PCR. The repertoire includes fewer than 65,000 clones, around nine tenths of them detected once, and 0.39% sits in the top ten. This clonotype originated in a female donor with multiple sclerosis, enrolled in a pregnancy study. The chain couples TRBV28 to TRBJ2-7; D remains ambiguous. Sequencing used CD4+ T cells from peripheral blood mononuclear cells, obtained after pregnancy. The CDR3 reads CAYSGPYFEQYF. The CDR3 DNA follows: TGTGCTTACTCAGGCCCATATTTCGAGCAGTACTTC.